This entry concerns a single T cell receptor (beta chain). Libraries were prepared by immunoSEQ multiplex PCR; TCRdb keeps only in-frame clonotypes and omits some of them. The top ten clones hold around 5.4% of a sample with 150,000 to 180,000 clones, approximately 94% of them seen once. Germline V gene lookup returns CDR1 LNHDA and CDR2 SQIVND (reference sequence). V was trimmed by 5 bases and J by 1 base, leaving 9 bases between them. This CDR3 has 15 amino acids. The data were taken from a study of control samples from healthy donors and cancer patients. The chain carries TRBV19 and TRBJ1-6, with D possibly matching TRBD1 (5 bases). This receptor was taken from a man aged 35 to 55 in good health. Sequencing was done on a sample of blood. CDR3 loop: CASSPQGSYNSPLHF. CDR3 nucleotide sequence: TGTGCCAGTAGTCCGCAGGGTTCCTATAATTCACCCCTCCACTTT. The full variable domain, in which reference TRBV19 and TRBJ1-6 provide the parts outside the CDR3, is DGGITQSPKYLFRKEGQNVTLSCEQNLNHDAMYWYRQDPGQGLRLIYYSQIVNDFQKGDIAEGYSVSREKKESFPLTVTSAQKNPTAFYLCASSPQGSYNSPLHFGNGTRLTVT.